This TCR beta chain was documented in a study of read filtering for tumor transcriptome and immune sequencing (dated by TCRdb to the early 2020s). At the level of the whole study: Of the patients in the cohort, approximately 17 were male and roughly 13 were female, and their mean age was about 68 years, with a range of about 40 to 85. By revised international staging, fewer than ten patients were R-ISS I, some 17 were R-ISS II and about 7 were R-ISS III. After DNase treatment, whole-transcriptome libraries were prepared using the TruSeq RNA Access Library Prep Kit. Per sample, about 4.05 to 10.27 million TCR-region mapped reads were obtained with IR-seq, compared with only about 80 to 1,400 with RNA-seq. Using the same bone marrow samples, the study ran both targeted immune repertoire sequencing and bulk whole-transcriptome sequencing and then compared the TCR repertoires from each method. A main aim was a read-filtering strategy for immune repertoire data, specifically whether clonotypes supported by a single read should be removed. Findings and caveats that apply to the study as a whole: In IR-seq, about 82% of clonotypes but 3% to 4% of total reads were represented by single-read clonotypes, whereas in RNA-seq, roughly three quarters of clonotypes and about 40% of reads were represented by single-read clonotypes. The correlation between IR-seq and RNA-seq shared clonotype proportions was increased by removal of single-read clonotypes. IR-seq captured clonotypes at much higher depth and more reliably than RNA-seq, and smaller IR-seq throughput sufficed to identify most shared clonotypes. The sorted CD138-negative fraction was composed of a mixed bone marrow immune population rather than of purified T cells.

Many counts were recorded for this clonotype. Its specific antigen is unknown. Base qualities are not at hand, and no much larger clone is one base apart. CDR1 and CDR2 were assigned from the germline V gene as MNHNS and SASEGT. V is pared back by 0 bases and J by 7 bases, with 9 bases lying between the germline termini. Counted from cysteine to phenylalanine, this CDR3 has 14 amino acids. Of the read, only the CDR3 DNA is kept; its 42 bases are in frame from base 1. TCR libraries were constructed from roughly 380 ng RNA using the Immunoverse kit, and molecular barcoded adaptors covering alpha/delta and beta/gamma chains were employed. The same RNA used for transcriptome sequencing was used for TCR library preparation. TCR libraries were sequenced on an Illumina HiSeq 4000 with 2 x 150 cycles. The source study handled its data this way. TCR reads were aligned to human V, D, J and C references and assembled into CDR3 clonotypes with MiXCR, including quality filtering and error correction. The tcR package in R was used for analysis of clonotype counts and gene usage diversity. Raw mapping reads were checked after the RNA-seq reads had been mapped by STAR aligner version 2.5.3a onto the human GRCh37 genome. To test how sequencing depth affects detected clonotypes, IR-seq fastq files were randomly downsampled with Seqtk 1.3. TCRdb itself trimmed the public reads at Q25 with fastp, ran MiXCR and retained productive beta chains. Identical CDR3 protein sequences are pooled into one entry, listed with their most common genes and DNA. These V and J calls derive from TCRdb rather than the authors' analysis. Counted in this sample were 25,000 or so distinct CDR3 sequences; 20% to 25% of them appeared once. About 17% of the sample is taken by the ten largest.

Every patient had bone marrow sampled at the time of active disease. Bone marrow mononuclear cells were isolated by Ficoll-Hypaque density gradient centrifugation. To remove myeloma plasma cells, the cells were labeled with CD138 magnetic microbeads on a MACS separator, and CD138-negative cells were then collected by negative selection. The purity of the isolated cells was checked by flow cytometry with CD138 antibodies on an Attune NxT. Total RNA was extracted with TRIzol reagent and quantified with a NanoDrop spectrophotometer. Paired RNA-seq and IR-seq were performed on the CD138-negative bone marrow sample of each patient.

This receptor was taken from a donor aged 40 or older with multiple myeloma. This receptor chain uses TRBV6-1 and TRBJ2-2, and perhaps TRBD1 as D gene, on 5 matching bases. Input material: a population of CD138-negative cells sorted from bone marrow. Interpreted using the paper, the cell subset or site label stands for: bone marrow mononuclear cells depleted of CD138+ plasma/myeloma cells by negative magnetic selection. CDR3 loop: CASSEAGRDGELFF. The DNA sequence follows: TGTGCCAGCAGTGAAGCGGGCAGGGACGGGGAGCTGTTTTTT.